Detailed here is one T cell receptor beta chain. This entry is derived from a study of OX40 agonist ivuxolimab in advanced cancers. Study in general: Eligibility rules accepted prior anti-PD-1, anti-PD-L1 or anti-CTLA-4 therapy, and around 38% had some.

The V and J ends lost 4 bases and 0 bases respectively, with 16 bases between them. This CDR3 comprises 18 residues. From germline, CDR1 is MGHDK and CDR2 SYGVNS. Libraries were prepared by immunoSEQ multiplex PCR; TCRdb keeps only in-frame clonotypes and omits some of them. The table shows about 60,000 clones, with under 85% occurring only once. The chain has TRBV25-1 and TRBJ2-6; D may match TRBD1 or TRBD2 (5 bases each). The sample in question was CD4+ or CD8+ T cells sorted from blood, obtained in a trial of the OX40 agonist ivuxolimab. The sequence derives from an adult with an advanced solid tumor such as melanoma, head and neck, liver or kidney cancer. The CDR3 bases are TGTGCCAGCAGTGCACTGGGGACGGTCTACTCTGGGGCCAACGTCCTGACTTTC. Its translation: CASSALGTVYSGANVLTF.